This T cell receptor (beta chain) was identified during a study of T cells in Graves' hyperthyroidism and ophthalmopathy. Whole-study context: Prior to any treatment, at the point of initial diagnosis, peripheral blood was collected. Study-wide results and caveats: Most expanded thyroid clonotypes above 0.001 recurred in blood. In simple terms, a model built on 13 V-J features told ophthalmopathy apart from stable hyperthyroidism.

Fresh peripheral blood, 7.5 to 10 ml of it, supplied the PBMCs. The CDR3 loop spans 15 amino acids. V trimming: 10 bases; J trimming: 7 bases; junction bases outside the gene matches: 18. The germline CDR1 and CDR2 sequences are MDHEN and SYDVKM. Regarding this clonotype: The antigen remains undetermined. A much larger clone differs by one base, so this may be a read error.

Amplified regions were TCR beta CDR3 sequences from RNA transcripts. The HTBI primer set drove a first-round RT-PCR of the TCR CDR3. Via MiXCR, TCRdb re-called the multiplex PCR reads, giving one row per CDR3 protein. The data contain hundreds of thousands of distinct CDR3 sequences, just under 20% of them singletons. Sequenced: blood. This sequence joins TRBV28 and TRBJ1-2, with 7 bases identical to TRBD1. This clonotype was obtained from a man in his forties or fifties with Graves' ophthalmopathy. The CDR3: CATDSPGTEGFGYTF. The CDR3 DNA reads TGTGCCACCGACAGCCCCGGGACAGAGGGCTTTGGCTACACCTTC.